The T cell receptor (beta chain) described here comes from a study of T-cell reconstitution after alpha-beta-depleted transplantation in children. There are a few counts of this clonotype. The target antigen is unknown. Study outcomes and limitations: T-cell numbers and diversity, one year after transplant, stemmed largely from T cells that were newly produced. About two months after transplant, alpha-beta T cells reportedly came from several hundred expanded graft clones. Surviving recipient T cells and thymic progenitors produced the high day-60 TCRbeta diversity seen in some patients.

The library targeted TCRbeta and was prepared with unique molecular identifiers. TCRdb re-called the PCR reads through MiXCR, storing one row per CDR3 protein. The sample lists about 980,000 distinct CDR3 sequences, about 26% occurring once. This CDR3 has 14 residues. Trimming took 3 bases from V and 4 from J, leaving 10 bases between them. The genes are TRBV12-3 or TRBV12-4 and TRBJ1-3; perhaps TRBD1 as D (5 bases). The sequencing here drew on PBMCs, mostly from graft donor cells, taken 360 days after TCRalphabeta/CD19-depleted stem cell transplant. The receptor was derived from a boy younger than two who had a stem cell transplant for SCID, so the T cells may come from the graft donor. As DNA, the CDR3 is TGTGCCAGCAGTTTCGAGGCAGGGGGAAACACCATATATTTT. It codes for CASSFEAGGNTIYF.